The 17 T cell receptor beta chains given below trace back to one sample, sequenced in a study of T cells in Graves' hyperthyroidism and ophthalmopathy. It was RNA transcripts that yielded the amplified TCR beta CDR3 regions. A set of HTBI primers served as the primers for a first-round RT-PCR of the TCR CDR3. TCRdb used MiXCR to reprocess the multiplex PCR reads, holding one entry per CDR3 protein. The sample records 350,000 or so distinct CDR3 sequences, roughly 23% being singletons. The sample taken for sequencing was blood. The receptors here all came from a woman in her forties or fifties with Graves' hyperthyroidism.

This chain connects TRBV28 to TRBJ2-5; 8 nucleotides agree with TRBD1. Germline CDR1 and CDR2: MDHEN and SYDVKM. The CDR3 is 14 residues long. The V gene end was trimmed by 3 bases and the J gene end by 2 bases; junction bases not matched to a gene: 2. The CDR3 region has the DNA TGTGCCAGCAGTTTGACAGGGGAGCAAGAGACCCAGTACTTC. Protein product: CASSLTGEQETQYF.

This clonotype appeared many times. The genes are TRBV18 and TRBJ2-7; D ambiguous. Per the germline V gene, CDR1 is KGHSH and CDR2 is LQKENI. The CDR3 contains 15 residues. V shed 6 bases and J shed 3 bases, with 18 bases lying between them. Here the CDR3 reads CASSPTRSRSYEQYF. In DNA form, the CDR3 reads TGTGCCAGCTCGCCGACCCGATCGCGGAGCTACGAGCAGTACTTC.

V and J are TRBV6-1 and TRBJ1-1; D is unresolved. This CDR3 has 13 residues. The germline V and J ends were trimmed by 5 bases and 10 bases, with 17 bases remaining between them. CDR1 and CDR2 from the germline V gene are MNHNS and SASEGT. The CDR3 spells CASSSGPGRVAFF. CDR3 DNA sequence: TGTGCCAGCAGTTCTGGACCCGGACGCGTAGCTTTCTTT.

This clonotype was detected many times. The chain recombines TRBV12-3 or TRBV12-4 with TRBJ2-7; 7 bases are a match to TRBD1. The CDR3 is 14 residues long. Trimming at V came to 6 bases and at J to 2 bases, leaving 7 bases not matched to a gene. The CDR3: CASRRQGSAYEQYF. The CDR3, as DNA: TGTGCCAGCAGAAGACAGGGTTCCGCCTACGAGCAGTACTTC.

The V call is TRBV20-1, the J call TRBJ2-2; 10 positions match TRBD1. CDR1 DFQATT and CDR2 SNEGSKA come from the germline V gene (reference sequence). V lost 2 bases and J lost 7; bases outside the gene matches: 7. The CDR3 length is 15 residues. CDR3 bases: TGCAGTGCTAGACCTCCGGGACAGGGGTTCGGGGAGCTGTTTTTT. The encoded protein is CSARPPGQGFGELFF.

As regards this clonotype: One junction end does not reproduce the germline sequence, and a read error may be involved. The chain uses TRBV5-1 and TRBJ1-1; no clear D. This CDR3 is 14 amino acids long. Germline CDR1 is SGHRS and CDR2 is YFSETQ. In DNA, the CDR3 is TGCGCCAACAGCTTGGCCCGGGGTGACACTGAAGCTTTCTTT. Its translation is CANSLARGDTEAFF. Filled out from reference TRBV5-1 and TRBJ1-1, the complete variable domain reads KAGVTQTPRYLIKTRGQQVTLSCSPISGHRSVSWYQQTPGQGLQFLFEYFSETQRNKGNFPGRFSGRQFSNSRSEMNVSTLELGDSALYLCANSLARGDTEAFFGQGTRLTVV.

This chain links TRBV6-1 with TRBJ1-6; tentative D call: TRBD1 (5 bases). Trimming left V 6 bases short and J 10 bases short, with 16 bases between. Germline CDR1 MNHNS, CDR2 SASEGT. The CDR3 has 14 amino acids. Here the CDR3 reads CASSHSRDGSPLHF. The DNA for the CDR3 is TGTGCCAGCAGCCACTCCAGGGACGGGTCACCCCTCCACTTT.

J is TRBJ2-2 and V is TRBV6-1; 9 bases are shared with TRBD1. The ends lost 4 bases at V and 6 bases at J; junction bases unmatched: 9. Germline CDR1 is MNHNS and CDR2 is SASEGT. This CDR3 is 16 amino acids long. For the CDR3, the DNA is TGTGCCAGCAGTGGAAGAGACAGGGGGGGGGCCGGGGAGCTGTTTTTT. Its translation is CASSGRDRGGAGELFF.

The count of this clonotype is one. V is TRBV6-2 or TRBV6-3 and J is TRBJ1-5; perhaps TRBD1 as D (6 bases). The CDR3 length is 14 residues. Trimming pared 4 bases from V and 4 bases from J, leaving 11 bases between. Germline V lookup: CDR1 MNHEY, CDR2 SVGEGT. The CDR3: CASSSPGENQPQHF. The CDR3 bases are TGTGCCAGCAGTTCTCCAGGGGAGAATCAGCCCCAGCATTTT.

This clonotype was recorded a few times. The CDR3, as DNA: TGTGCCAGCAGCAGAAACAGCCTCTCTAACTATGGCTACACCTTC. This translates into CASSRNSLSNYGYTF. The chain has TRBV5-6 and TRBJ1-2; D gene ambiguous. Germline-derived CDR1 and CDR2 are SGHDT and YYEEEE. The CDR3 contains 15 residues. The V and J ends lost 4 bases and 0 bases respectively, with 13 bases between them. Variable domain in full (rest from reference TRBV5-6 and TRBJ1-2): DAGVTQSPTHLIKTRGQQVTLRCSPKSGHDTVSWYQQALGQGPQFIFQYYEEEERQRGNFPDRFSGHQFPNYSSELNVNALLLGDSALYLCASSRNSLSNYGYTFGSGTRLTVV.

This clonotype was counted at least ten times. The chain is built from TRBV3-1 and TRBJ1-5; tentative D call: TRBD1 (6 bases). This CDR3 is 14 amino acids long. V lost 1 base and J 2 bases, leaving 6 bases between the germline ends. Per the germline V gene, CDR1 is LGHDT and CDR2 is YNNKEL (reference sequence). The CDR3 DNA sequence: TGTGCCAGCAGCCAAGGGACAGGCAATCAGCCCCAGCATTTT. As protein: CASSQGTGNQPQHF.

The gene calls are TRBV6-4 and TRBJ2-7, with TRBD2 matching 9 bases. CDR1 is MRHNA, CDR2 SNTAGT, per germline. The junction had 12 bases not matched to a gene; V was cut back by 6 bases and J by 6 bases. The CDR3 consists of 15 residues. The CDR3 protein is CASSRWGSGRTEQYF. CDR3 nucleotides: TGTGCCAGCAGCAGATGGGGTAGCGGGAGAACCGAGCAGTACTTC.

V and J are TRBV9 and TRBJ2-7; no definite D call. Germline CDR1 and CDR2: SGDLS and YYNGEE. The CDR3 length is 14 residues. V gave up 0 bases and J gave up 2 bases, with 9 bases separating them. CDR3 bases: TGTGCCAGCAGCGTAGTTGACGGAACCTACGAGCAGTACTTC. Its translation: CASSVVDGTYEQYF.

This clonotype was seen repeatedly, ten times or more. The CDR3 is CASSSRTGWSFF. CDR3 nucleotides: TGTGCCAGCAGCTCAAGGACAGGGTGGTCTTTCTTT. This chain joins TRBV5-8 and TRBJ1-1; 8 nucleotides agree with TRBD1. Germline CDR1 SGHTS, CDR2 YDEGEE. The CDR3 length is 12 residues. V trimming: 3 bases; J trimming: 12 bases; junction bases outside the gene matches: 7.

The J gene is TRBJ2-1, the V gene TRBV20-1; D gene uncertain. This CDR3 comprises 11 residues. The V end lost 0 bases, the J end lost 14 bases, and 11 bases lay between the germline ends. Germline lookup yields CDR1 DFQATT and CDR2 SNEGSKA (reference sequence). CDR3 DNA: TGCAGTGCTAGAGATCTACCGAATGAGTTCTTC. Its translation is CSARDLPNEFF.

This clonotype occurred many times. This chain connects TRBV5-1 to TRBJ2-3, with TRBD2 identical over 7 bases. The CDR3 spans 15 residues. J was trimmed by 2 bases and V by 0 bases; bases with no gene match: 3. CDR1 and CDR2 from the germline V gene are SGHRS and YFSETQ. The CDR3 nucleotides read TGCGCCAGCAGCTTGGCCGGGACTAACACAGATACGCAGTATTTT. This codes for CASSLAGTNTDTQYF.

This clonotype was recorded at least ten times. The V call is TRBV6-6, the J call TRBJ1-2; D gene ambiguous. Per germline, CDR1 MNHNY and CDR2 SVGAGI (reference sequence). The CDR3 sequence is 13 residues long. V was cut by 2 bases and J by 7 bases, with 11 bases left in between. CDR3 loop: CASSYEGIGGYTF. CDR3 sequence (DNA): TGTGCCAGCAGTTACGAGGGAATAGGTGGCTACACCTTC.